Below are 19 T cell receptor beta chains sequenced from a single sample in a study of CXCR3-negative and CXCR3-positive naive CD8 T cells. These receptors' targets are unknown. UMI-labeled 5' RACE TRB cDNA libraries were prepared from the cells. With the 5' RACE reads reprocessed, TCRdb shows one record per CDR3 protein and no DNA. The sample totals some 140,000 distinct CDR3 sequences. Study observations and caveats: CXCR3-positive naive cells had TRB CDR3s that were more hydrophobic than CXCR3-negative naive cells had.

The sequencing sample was made of naive CXCR3+ CD8+ T cells from blood. The sample's subset: CD45RO-CCR7+CD27+CD95- naive CD8+ T cells expressing CXCR3 (TNR3+). The receptor set was obtained from a human donor in good health. Some clones in this sample may be carry-over from other donors' samples.

The CDR3 spells CASSPQGAVNQPQHF. The chain uses TRBV6-6 and TRBJ1-5; TCRdb selects TRBD1, and the lack of DNA leaves this call unchecked. CDR3 length: 15 amino acids. The germline CDR1 and CDR2 sequences are MNHNY and SVGAGI (reference sequence).

The rearrangement uses TRBV5-1 and TRBJ1-1; with no DNA, the TCRdb D assignment of TRBD1 cannot be verified. In germline, CDR1 is SGHRS, CDR2 YFSETQ. This CDR3 has 15 residues. The CDR3 sequence: CASSLGYRENTEAFF.

The chain has TRBV7-7 and TRBJ2-1; TCRdb designates TRBD2, a call that cannot be tested without DNA. This CDR3 is built from 15 residues. Germline CDR1 is SSHAT and CDR2 is FNYEAQ (reference sequence). Here the CDR3 reads CASSLGGREHNEQFF.

The gene calls are TRBV27 and TRBJ1-6. The V gene's germline CDR1 is MNHEY and CDR2 SMNVEV (reference sequence). CDR3 length: 14 amino acids. CDR3 region: CASSWSGFNSPLHF.

This chain joins TRBV5-1 and TRBJ1-6; TCRdb's D call of TRBD1 is untestable without DNA. The CDR3 is 14 residues long. Germline V gene lookup returns CDR1 SGHRS and CDR2 YFSETQ. CDR3 residues: CASTPGQGNSPLHF.

The chain couples TRBV14 to TRBJ2-5. The length of the CDR3 is 17 residues. CDR1 and CDR2 (germline): SGHDN, FVKESK. This CDR3 is CASSQWSIKPRQETQYF.

V usage is TRBV28 and J usage is TRBJ2-1; the D gene TCRdb calls, TRBD2, cannot be checked with no DNA. The CDR3 runs to 17 residues. Germline V gene data show CDR1 as MDHEN and CDR2 as SYDVKM. The CDR3 protein is CASSYRTSGPSYNEQFF.

The chain carries TRBV7-2 and TRBJ2-7. In germline, CDR1 is SGHTA, CDR2 FQGNSA. The length of the CDR3 is 16 residues. CDR3: CASSVETRVGSYEQYF. Together with reference TRBV7-2 and TRBJ2-7, the CDR3 gives the full variable domain: GAGVSQSPSNKVTEKGKDVELRCDPISGHTALYWYRQSLGQGLEFLIYFQGNSAPDKSGLPSDRFSAERTGGSVSTLTIQRTQQEDSAVYLCASSVETRVGSYEQYFGPGTRLTVT.

The chain combines TRBV4-1 with TRBJ2-7. The CDR3 length is 17 residues. Germline CDR1 reads MGHRA; CDR2 reads YSYEKL. The CDR3 loop is CASSQTHGPLGSYEQYF.

V usage is TRBV4-2 and J usage is TRBJ1-4; the D call from TCRdb, TRBD1, cannot be confirmed without DNA. CDR1 is LGHNA and CDR2 is YNFKEQ in the germline V gene. The CDR3 totals 16 residues. The CDR3 loop reads CASSPLTGVAPEELFF.

This sequence joins TRBV28 and TRBJ2-1. This CDR3 is built from 13 residues. CDR1 is MDHEN, CDR2 SYDVKM, per germline. The CDR3: CASNHGLYNEQFF.

The chain's CDR3 is CASSLALAGEETQYF. J is TRBJ2-5 and V is TRBV12-3 or TRBV12-4; the TCRdb call, TRBD1, lacks DNA for checking. This CDR3 has 15 amino acids.

The chain combines TRBV6-5 with TRBJ2-7; TCRdb's D gene call, TRBD1, goes unchecked for lack of DNA. The CDR3 contains 16 residues. Germline loops: CDR1 MNHEY, CDR2 SVGAGI. This CDR3 reads CASSYATGTGFHEQYF.

The chain couples TRBV20-1 to TRBJ2-2. The CDR3 covers 15 residues. CDR1 is DFQATT, CDR2 SNEGSKA, per germline (reference sequence). This CDR3 reads CSARASIANTGELFF.

The chain couples TRBV6-6 to TRBJ1-3. The CDR3 has 16 residues. CDR1 MNHNY and CDR2 SVGAGI come from the germline V gene (reference sequence). The chain's CDR3 is CASSYKEFPAGNTIYF.

This sequence joins TRBV10-3 and TRBJ1-2; the D gene TCRdb calls, TRBD1, cannot be checked with no DNA. CDR1 ENHRY and CDR2 SYGVKD come from the germline V gene. This CDR3 comprises 15 residues. CDR3 amino acids: CAISEAGTWNYGYTF.

The V call is TRBV24-1, the J call TRBJ2-3; TCRdb gives TRBD1 as the D gene, but with no DNA this cannot be confirmed. This CDR3 region has 15 residues. Germline CDR1 is KGHDR and CDR2 is SFDVKD. The CDR3: CATSVGGAITDTQYF.

The chain uses TRBV15 and TRBJ2-5; with no DNA, the TCRdb D assignment of TRBD1 cannot be verified. In germline, CDR1 is LNHNV, CDR2 YYDKDF (reference sequence). This CDR3 is 13 amino acids long. This chain's CDR3 is CATSTPPRETQYF.

J is TRBJ2-5 and V is TRBV7-8; no DNA is available, so the TRBD1 call from TCRdb remains unchecked. In germline, CDR1 is SGHVS, CDR2 FQNEAQ. The CDR3 is 17 residues long. CDR3 protein: CASSHARGDRGRETQYF.